The TCR beta chain described here comes from a study of blood T cells in healthy people across ages. Trimming pared 0 bases from V and 8 bases from J, leaving 10 bases between. This CDR3 has 13 residues. Germline V gene data show CDR1 as LGHNA and CDR2 as YSLEER. Sample-barcoded 5' priming and a J-beta primer mix drove a second PCR of 7 to 11 cycles. One entry per CDR3 protein, called by TCRdb with MiXCR from the 5' RACE reads. The table has 1.5 million to 2 million distinct CDR3 sequences, 40% to 55% seen once. This chain connects TRBV4-3 to TRBJ1-2; D is perhaps TRBD1 (6 bases). The sample was blood. This receptor was obtained from a woman aged 40 to 55 in good health. The CDR3 DNA reads TGCGCCAGCAGCCAAGATTCAACAGGGGGCTACACCTTC. Encoded protein: CASSQDSTGGYTF.